This T cell receptor beta chain was profiled in a study of siplizumab effects on memory and regulatory T cells. Study-level points and caveats: Assignment to unstimulated subsets succeeded for only a minor fraction of the alloreactive clones. In siplizumab cultures, the suppressive function of proliferating Tregs remained unconfirmed.

The table came from immunoSEQ multiplex PCR; TCRdb's copy has only in-frame clones and leaves some out. The repertoire includes about 56,000 clones, about 98% of them detected once, and roughly 0.99% sits in the top ten. To note about this clone: The antigen remains undetermined.

Unstimulated naive, memory, effector memory and TEMRA subsets were sequenced, and this was done in a few donor pairs. The sequence was collected from a human donor in good health. The sequenced material came from naive CD8+ T cells sorted from blood.

The CDR3, as DNA: TGTGCCAGCAGTGTACTCGGGACAGCTGGAAACACCATATATTTT. It translates to CASSVLGTAGNTIYF. The chain couples TRBV2 to TRBJ1-3; TRBD1 matches 7 bases. V trimming: 4 bases; J trimming: 2 bases; junction bases outside the gene matches: 5. Germline V gene lookup returns CDR1 SNHLY and CDR2 FYNNEI. CDR3 length: 15 residues.